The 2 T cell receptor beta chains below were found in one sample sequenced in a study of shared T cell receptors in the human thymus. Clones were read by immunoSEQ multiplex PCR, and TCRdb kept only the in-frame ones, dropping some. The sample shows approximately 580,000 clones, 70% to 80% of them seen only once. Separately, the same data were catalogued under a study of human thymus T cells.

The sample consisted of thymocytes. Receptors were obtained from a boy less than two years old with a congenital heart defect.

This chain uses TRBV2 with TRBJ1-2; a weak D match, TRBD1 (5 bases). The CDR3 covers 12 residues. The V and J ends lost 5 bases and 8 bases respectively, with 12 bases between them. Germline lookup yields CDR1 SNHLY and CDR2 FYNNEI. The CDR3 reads CASSYHRGGYTF. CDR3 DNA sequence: TGTGCCAGCAGTTACCACCGGGGGGGCTACACCTTC. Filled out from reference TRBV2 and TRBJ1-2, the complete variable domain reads EPEVTQTPSHQVTQMGQEVILRCVPISNHLYFYWYRQILGQKVEFLVSFYNNEISEKSEIFDDQFSVERPDGSNFTLKIRSTKLEDSAMYFCASSYHRGGYTFGSGTRLTVV.

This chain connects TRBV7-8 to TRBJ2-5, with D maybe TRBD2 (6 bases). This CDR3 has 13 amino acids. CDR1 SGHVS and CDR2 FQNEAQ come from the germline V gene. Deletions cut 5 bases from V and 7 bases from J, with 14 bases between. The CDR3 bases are TGTGCCAGCAGCGAAGGGCAGGGAGGGACCCAGTACTTC. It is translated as CASSEGQGGTQYF.